This T cell receptor beta chain was profiled in a study of sequential checkpoint blockade in melanoma. The treatment was: randomized to nivolumab then ipilimumab (arm A) or the reverse (arm B). Trimming pared 7 bases from V and 7 bases from J, leaving 17 bases between. This CDR3 has 14 residues. CDR1 is MNHGY and CDR2 is SAAAGT in the germline V gene. Generated by immunoSEQ multiplex PCR, the TCRdb table keeps only in-frame clones and is missing some. The sample lists approximately 600 clones, roughly 20% seen once, with around 24% in the top ten. The sequence was obtained from a human donor with melanoma. The genes are TRBV6-8 and TRBJ2-1; tentatively, D is TRBD1 or TRBD2 (5 bases each). The sample in question was tumor tissue (inferred from file names), obtained from a patient given nivolumab and ipilimumab in sequence. Here the CDR3 DNA reads TGTGCCAGCATGAGGCTGGCCTGGGGGAATGAGCAGTTCTTC. Translating gives CASMRLAWGNEQFF.